These T cell receptor beta chains were read from a single sample in a study of Ad26.COV2.S vaccination and SARS-CoV-2 variants. Produced via immunoSEQ multiplex PCR; TCRdb's table is partial and in-frame only. There are over 350,000 clones in the sample; about 85% occur only once, and under 3.5% lies in the top ten. The sequences come from peripheral blood, collected in a trial of Ad26.COV2.S vaccine versus placebo. Receptors were obtained from a person aged 18-65 years who received the Ad26.COV2.S COVID-19 vaccine or a placebo. Each CDR3 is given with its conserved first and last residue. D genes are given only for firm matches. Rows give clone size only sometimes, using once, few, many, or a class for an expanded clone.

>-|TRBV5-1|14|TRBJ2-1|-
CASSSGAIHNEQFF
TGCGCCAGCAGCTCCGGGGCGATACACAATGAGCAGTTCTTC
>-|TRBV13|15|TRBJ1-6|once
CASSFQSSYNSPLHF
TGTGCCAGCAGCTTCCAGAGCTCCTATAATTCACCCCTCCACTTT
>TRBD2|TRBV2|16|TRBJ2-7|-
CASSVAGGLETYEQYF
TGTGCCAGCAGTGTTGCGGGGGGCTTAGAGACCTACGAGCAGTACTTC
>-|TRBV5-6|14|TRBJ2-5|-
CASSQDSFQETQYF
TGTGCCAGCAGCCAAGACAGTTTCCAAGAGACCCAGTACTTC
>-|TRBV3-1/TRBV3-2|13|TRBJ1-3|-
CASSQRGINTIYF
TGTGCCAGCAGCCAACGGGGAATAAACACCATATATTTT
>-|TRBV3-1/TRBV3-2|17|TRBJ2-3|-
CASSQDLTTTSTDTQYF
TGTGCCAGCAGCCAAGATTTAACGACCACTAGCACAGATACGCAGTATTTT
>-|TRBV19|13|TRBJ1-1|-
CASSIDEGTEAFF
TGTGCCAGTAGTATAGATGAGGGGACTGAAGCTTTCTTT
>-|TRBV7-9|15|TRBJ1-3|-
CASSLWVRSGNTIYF
TGTGCCAGCAGCTTATGGGTTCGCTCTGGAAACACCATATATTTT
>-|TRBV10-3|14|TRBJ1-2|-
CAISEYYDGNGYTF
TGTGCCATCAGTGAGTATTACGACGGAAATGGCTACACCTTC
>-|TRBV7-2|16|TRBJ1-6|few
CASSVNGPGDSSPLHF
TGTGCCAGCAGCGTAAATGGACCAGGGGATAGTTCACCCCTCCACTTT
>-|TRBV6-5|14|TRBJ1-1|-
CASSYGGPNTEAFF
TGTGCCAGCAGTTACGGGGGACCGAACACTGAAGCTTTCTTT
>-|TRBV7-9|15|TRBJ2-1|-
CASSLAGSSYNEQFF
TGTGCCAGCAGCTTAGCCGGGAGCTCCTACAATGAGCAGTTCTTC
>TRBD1|TRBV5-6|15|TRBJ1-1|once
CASSLLAGGNTEAFF
TGTGCCAGCAGCTTGCTGGCAGGGGGCAACACTGAAGCTTTCTTT
>-|TRBV5-4|14|TRBJ2-5|-
CASSPSGGQETQYF
TGTGCCAGCAGCCCCAGCGGAGGCCAGGAGACCCAGTACTTC
>-|TRBV4-1|15|TRBJ2-1|-
CASSQDRQVHNEQFF
TGCGCCAGCAGCCAAGATCGGCAGGTCCACAATGAGCAGTTCTTC
>-|TRBV5-1|16|TRBJ1-2|once
CASSPGGRGTAYGYTF
TGCGCCAGCAGCCCCGGCGGTCGGGGAACGGCCTATGGCTACACCTTC
>TRBD1|TRBV24-1|14|TRBJ1-2|-
CATSDLDRDYGYTF
TGTGCCACCAGTGACCTTGACAGGGACTATGGCTACACCTTC
>-|TRBV7-2|14|TRBJ2-5|-
CASSAPEGRETQYF
TGTGCCAGCAGCGCCCCCGAGGGCCGAGAGACCCAGTACTTC
>-|TRBV2|15|TRBJ2-3|-
CASSELEGSVDTQYF
TGTGCCAGCAGTGAACTTGAGGGCTCGGTAGATACGCAGTATTTT
>TRBD2|TRBV6-1|17|TRBJ2-7|-
CASSDPLAGGSPYEQYF
TGTGCCAGCAGTGACCCACTAGCGGGGGGGTCTCCCTACGAGCAGTACTTC
>TRBD2|TRBV2|13|TRBJ2-2|-
CASKTSRTGELFF
TGTGCCAGCAAGACTAGCCGGACCGGGGAGCTGTTTTTT
>-|TRBV6-4|14|TRBJ1-6|once
CASSMRESNSPLHF
TGTGCCAGCAGCATGCGGGAGAGTAATTCACCCCTCCACTTT
>-|TRBV19|13|TRBJ1-1|-
CASSVGMNTEAFF
TGTGCCAGTAGTGTGGGGATGAACACTGAAGCTTTCTTT
>TRBD2|TRBV5-1|15|TRBJ2-5|-
CASSLGASGVETQYF
TGCGCCAGCAGCTTGGGAGCTAGCGGGGTGGAGACCCAGTACTTC
>-|TRBV5-5|14|TRBJ2-7|-
CASSLGGPYYEQYF
TGTGCCAGCAGCTTGGGGGGACCTTACTACGAGCAGTACTTC